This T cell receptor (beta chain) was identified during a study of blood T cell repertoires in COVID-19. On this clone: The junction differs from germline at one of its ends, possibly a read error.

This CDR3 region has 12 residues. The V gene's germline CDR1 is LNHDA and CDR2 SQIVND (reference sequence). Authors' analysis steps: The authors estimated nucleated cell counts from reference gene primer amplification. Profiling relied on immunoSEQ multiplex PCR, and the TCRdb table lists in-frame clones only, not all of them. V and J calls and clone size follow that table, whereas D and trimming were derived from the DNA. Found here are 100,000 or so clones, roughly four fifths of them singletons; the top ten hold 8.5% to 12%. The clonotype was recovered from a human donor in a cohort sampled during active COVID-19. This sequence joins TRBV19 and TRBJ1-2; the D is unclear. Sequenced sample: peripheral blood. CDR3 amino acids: CASSQRYYSYTF. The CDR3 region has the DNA TGTGCCAGTAGCCAGCGCTACTATAGCTACACCTTC.